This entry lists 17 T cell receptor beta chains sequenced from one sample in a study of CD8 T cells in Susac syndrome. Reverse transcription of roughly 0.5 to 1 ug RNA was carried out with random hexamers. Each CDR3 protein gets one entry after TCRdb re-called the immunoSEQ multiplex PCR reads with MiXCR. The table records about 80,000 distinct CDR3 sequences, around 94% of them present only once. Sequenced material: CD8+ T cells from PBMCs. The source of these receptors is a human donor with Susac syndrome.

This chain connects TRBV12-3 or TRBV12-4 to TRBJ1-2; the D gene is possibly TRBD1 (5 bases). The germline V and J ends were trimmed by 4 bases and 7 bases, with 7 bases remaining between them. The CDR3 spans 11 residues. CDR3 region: CASSSGTGYTF. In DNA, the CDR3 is TGTGCCAGCAGTTCCGGGACTGGCTACACCTTC.

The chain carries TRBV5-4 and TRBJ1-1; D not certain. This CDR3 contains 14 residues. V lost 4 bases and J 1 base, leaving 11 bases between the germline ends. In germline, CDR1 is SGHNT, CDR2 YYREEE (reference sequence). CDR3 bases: TGTGCCAGCAGCGTAGAAGTCCGGAACACTGAAGCTTTCTTT. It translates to CASSVEVRNTEAFF.

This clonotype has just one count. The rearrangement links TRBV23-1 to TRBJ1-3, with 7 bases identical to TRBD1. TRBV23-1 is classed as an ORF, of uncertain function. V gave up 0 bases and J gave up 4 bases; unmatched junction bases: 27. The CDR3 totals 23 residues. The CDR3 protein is CASSQSPDRAYCELRLGGNTIYF. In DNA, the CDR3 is TGCGCCAGCAGTCAATCGCCCGACAGGGCATACTGTGAACTTAGGTTAGGGGGAAACACCATATATTTT.

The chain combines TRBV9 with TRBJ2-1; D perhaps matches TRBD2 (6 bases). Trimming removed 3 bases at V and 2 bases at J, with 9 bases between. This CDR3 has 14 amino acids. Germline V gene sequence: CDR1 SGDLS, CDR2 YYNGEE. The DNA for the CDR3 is TGTGCCAGCAGCGATAGCGGTACCTACAATGAGCAGTTCTTC. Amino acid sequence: CASSDSGTYNEQFF.

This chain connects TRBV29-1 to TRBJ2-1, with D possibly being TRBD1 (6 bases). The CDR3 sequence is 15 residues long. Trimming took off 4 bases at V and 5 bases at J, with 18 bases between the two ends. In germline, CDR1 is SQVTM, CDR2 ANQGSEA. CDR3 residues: CSVAPTGQGNNEQFF. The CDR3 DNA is TGCAGCGTTGCGCCCACCGGGCAGGGGAACAATGAGCAGTTCTTC.

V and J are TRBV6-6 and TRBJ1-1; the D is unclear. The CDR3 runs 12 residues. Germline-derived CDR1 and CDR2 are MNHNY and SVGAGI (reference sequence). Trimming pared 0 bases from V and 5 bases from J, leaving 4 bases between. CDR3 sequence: CASSYSPTEAFF. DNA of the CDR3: TGTGCCAGCAGTTACTCCCCAACTGAAGCTTTCTTT.

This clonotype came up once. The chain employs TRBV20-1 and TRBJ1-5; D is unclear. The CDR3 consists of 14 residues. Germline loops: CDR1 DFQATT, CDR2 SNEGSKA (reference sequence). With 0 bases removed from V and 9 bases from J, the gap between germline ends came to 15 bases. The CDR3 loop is CSARETSPGRPQHF. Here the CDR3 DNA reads TGCAGTGCTAGAGAGACGAGCCCCGGTAGGCCCCAGCATTTT.

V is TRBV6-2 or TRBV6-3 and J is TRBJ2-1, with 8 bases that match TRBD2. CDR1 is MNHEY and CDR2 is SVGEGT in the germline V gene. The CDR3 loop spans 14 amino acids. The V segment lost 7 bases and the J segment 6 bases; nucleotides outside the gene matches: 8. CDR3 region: CASTPGTRTNEQFF. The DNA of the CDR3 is TGTGCCAGCACCCCCGGGACTAGGACCAATGAGCAGTTCTTC.

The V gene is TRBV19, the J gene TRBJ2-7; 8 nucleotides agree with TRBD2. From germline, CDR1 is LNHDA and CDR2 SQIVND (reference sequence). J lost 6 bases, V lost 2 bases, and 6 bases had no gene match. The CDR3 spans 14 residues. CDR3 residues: CASSITGTSREQYF. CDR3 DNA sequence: TGTGCCAGTAGTATAACCGGGACTAGTCGCGAGCAGTACTTC.

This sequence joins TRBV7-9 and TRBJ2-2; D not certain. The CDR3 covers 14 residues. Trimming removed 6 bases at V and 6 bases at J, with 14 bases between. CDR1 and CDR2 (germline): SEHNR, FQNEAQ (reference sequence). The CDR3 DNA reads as TGTGCCAGCAGATTTGCTCAGAAGGCCGGGGAGCTGTTTTTT. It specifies CASRFAQKAGELFF.

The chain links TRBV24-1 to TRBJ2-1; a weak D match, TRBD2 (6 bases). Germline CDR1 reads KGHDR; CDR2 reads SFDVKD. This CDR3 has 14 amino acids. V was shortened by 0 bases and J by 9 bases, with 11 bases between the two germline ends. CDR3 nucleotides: TGTGCCACCAGTGATTTGCGGGAGTGGGGTGAGCAGTTCTTC. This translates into CATSDLREWGEQFF.

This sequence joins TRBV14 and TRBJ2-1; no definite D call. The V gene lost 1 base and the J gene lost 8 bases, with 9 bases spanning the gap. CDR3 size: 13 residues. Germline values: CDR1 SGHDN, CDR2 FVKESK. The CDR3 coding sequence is TGTGCCAGCAGCCAAGGGGTTATCGATGAGCAGTTCTTC. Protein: CASSQGVIDEQFF.

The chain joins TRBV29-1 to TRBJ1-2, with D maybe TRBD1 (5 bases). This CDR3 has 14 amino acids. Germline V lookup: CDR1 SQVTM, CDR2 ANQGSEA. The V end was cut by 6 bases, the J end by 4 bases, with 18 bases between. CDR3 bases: TGCAGCGTAGGGACGGGCGAAGGATTCTATGGCTACACCTTC. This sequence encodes CSVGTGEGFYGYTF.

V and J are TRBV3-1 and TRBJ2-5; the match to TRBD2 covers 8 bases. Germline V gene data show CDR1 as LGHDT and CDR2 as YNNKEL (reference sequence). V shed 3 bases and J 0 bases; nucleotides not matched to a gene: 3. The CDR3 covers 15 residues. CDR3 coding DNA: TGTGCCAGCAGCCACGGAGCGGGGGACCAAGAGACCCAGTACTTC. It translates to CASSHGAGDQETQYF.

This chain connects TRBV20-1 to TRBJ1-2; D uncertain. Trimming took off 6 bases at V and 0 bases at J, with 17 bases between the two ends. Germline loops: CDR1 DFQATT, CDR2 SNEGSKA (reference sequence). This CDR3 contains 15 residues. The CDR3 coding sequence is TGCAGTGCCGGAGCCATCGGTGTGACTAACTATGGCTACACCTTC. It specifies CSAGAIGVTNYGYTF.

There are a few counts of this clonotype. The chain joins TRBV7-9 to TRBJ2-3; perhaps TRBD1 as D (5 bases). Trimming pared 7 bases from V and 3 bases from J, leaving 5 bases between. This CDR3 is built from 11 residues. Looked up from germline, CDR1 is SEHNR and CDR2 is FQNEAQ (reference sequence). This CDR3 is CASKGTDTQYF. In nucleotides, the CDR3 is TGTGCCAGCAAGGGGACAGATACGCAGTATTTT.

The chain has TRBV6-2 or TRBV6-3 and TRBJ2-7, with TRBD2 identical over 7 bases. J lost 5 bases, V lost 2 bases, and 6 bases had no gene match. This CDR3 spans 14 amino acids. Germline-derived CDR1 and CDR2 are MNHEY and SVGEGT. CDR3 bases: TGTGCCAGCAGTTACGGACTAGGGATGAACGAGCAGTACTTC. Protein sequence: CASSYGLGMNEQYF.